This T cell receptor beta chain was found in a study of blood T cell repertoires in COVID-19. Trimming shortened V by 0 bases and J by 5 bases, and 10 bases separated the two germline ends. Germline CDR1 and CDR2: SQVTM and ANQGSEA. The CDR3 runs to 13 residues. The repertoire was sequenced with immunoSEQ multiplex PCR; TCRdb's copy has only in-frame clones and lacks some. This table has approximately 82,000 clones, 82% appearing once. Sample: peripheral blood. This sequence was found in an older woman with acute or convalescent COVID-19. The chain links TRBV29-1 to TRBJ2-5; D ambiguous. CDR3 residues: CSVEESVVETQYF. For the CDR3, the DNA is TGCAGCGTTGAAGAATCGGTTGTGGAGACCCAGTACTTC.